One sample yielded the 3 T cell receptor beta chains listed below, sequenced in a study of shared clonotypes between healthy human individuals. The naive CD8 population came from CD45RO-negative cells selected for CCR7, without terminally differentiated effector memory CD45RA+ cells. Only in-frame clones appear in the TCRdb table, and some are missing; sequencing was by immunoSEQ multiplex PCR. Of 2 million or so clones in the sample, approximately 94% were seen once. The sample comprised naive CD8+ T cells sorted from blood. Every receptor here comes from a man younger than 35 in good health.

This clone has just one count. This chain connects TRBV11-1 to TRBJ2-1, with 9 bases identical to TRBD2. The V gene end was trimmed by 8 bases and the J gene end by 7 bases; junction bases not matched to a gene: 6. Per the germline V gene, CDR1 is SGHAT and CDR2 is FQDESV (reference sequence). The CDR3 is 13 amino acids. The CDR3 region is CASLSGGTNEQFF. The CDR3, as DNA: TGTGCCAGCCTTAGCGGGGGCACGAATGAGCAGTTCTTC.

The chain carries TRBV27 and TRBJ2-2; 8 bases match TRBD1. The junction had 17 bases not matched to a gene; V was cut back by 6 bases and J by 5 bases. Germline CDR1 MNHEY, CDR2 SMNVEV (reference sequence). This CDR3 comprises 18 residues. CDR3 residues: CASSPSGPGGAWTGELFF. The CDR3 DNA follows: TGTGCCAGCAGCCCCAGTGGGCCAGGGGGCGCTTGGACCGGGGAGCTGTTTTTT.

This chain uses TRBV5-1 with TRBJ1-1; D possibly corresponds to TRBD1 (5 bases). From germline, CDR1 is SGHRS and CDR2 YFSETQ. V shed 0 bases and J shed 0 bases, with 12 bases lying between them. The CDR3 sequence is 16 residues long. CDR3 in DNA: TGCGCCAGCAGCTTGGTCGGGGGGAACATGAACACTGAAGCTTTCTTT. Translating gives CASSLVGGNMNTEAFF.